The 15 T cell receptor beta chains given below trace back to one sample, sequenced in a study of identical twins' blood T cells. TCRdb processed the 5' RACE reads anew with MiXCR; each CDR3 protein has one entry. The data hold 350,000 to 400,000 distinct CDR3 sequences, with around 30% observed a single time. Sequenced: PBMCs. Every receptor here comes from a woman aged 18 to 55 in good health.

This chain uses TRBV29-1 with TRBJ1-2, with unresolved D. V was clipped by 8 bases and J by 8 bases, with 18 bases between them. Germline V gives CDR1 SQVTM, CDR2 ANQGSEA. The CDR3 loop spans 12 amino acids. This CDR3 is CSLSDGSGGYTF. In nucleotides, the CDR3 is TGCAGCCTCTCGGACGGGAGCGGAGGCTACACCTTC.

V is TRBV20-1 and J is TRBJ1-2; D remains unclear. The V gene's germline CDR1 is DFQATT and CDR2 SNEGSKA (reference sequence). The CDR3 covers 12 residues. The CDR3 spells CSANRENYGYTF. The CDR3 DNA reads TGCAGCGCAAATCGTGAGAACTATGGCTACACCTTC.

This clonotype has a count of ten or more. The V gene is TRBV13, the J gene TRBJ1-1, with D perhaps TRBD1 (6 bases). V was shortened by 4 bases and J by 2 bases, with 11 bases between the two germline ends. CDR3 length: 14 amino acids. CDR1 and CDR2 from the germline V gene are PRHDT and FYEKMQ (reference sequence). In nucleotides, the CDR3 is TGTGCCAGCAGCTCGCGGACAGCTAACACTGAAGCTTTCTTT. Translated: CASSSRTANTEAFF.

This clonotype was seen many times. The chain joins TRBV6-2 or TRBV6-3 to TRBJ2-3, with 8 bases that match TRBD1. V gave up 5 bases and J gave up 2 bases; unmatched junction bases: 3. Germline CDR1 reads MNHEY; CDR2 reads SVGEGT. The CDR3 runs 14 residues. The CDR3 region has the DNA TGTGCCAGCAGTGGACAGGGACCCACAGATACGCAGTATTTT. This sequence encodes CASSGQGPTDTQYF.

The table lists this clonotype with many counts. The chain is built from TRBV7-9 and TRBJ2-2; no reliable D call. V was clipped by 3 bases and J by 9 bases, with 11 bases between them. The CDR3 totals 13 residues. Germline V gene lookup returns CDR1 SEHNR and CDR2 FQNEAQ (reference sequence). DNA of the CDR3: TGTGCCAGCAGCTTGGGAAAGATCCGGGAGCTGTTTTTT. This sequence encodes CASSLGKIRELFF. Together with reference TRBV7-9 and TRBJ2-2, the CDR3 gives the full variable domain: DTGVSQNPRHKITKRGQNVTFRCDPISEHNRLYWYRQTLGQGPEFLTYFQNEAQLEKSRLLSDRFSAERPKGSFSTLEIQRTEQGDSAMYLCASSLGKIRELFFGEGSRLTVL.

This clonotype showed up many times. The chain joins TRBV5-1 to TRBJ1-1; TRBD1 aligns across 7 bases. CDR1 is SGHRS and CDR2 is YFSETQ in the germline V gene. This CDR3 contains 15 residues. The ends lost 2 bases at V and 5 bases at J; junction bases unmatched: 9. CDR3 loop: CASSLQGSRRTEAFF. For the CDR3, the DNA is TGCGCCAGCAGCTTACAGGGGTCCAGGAGGACTGAAGCTTTCTTT.

This clonotype was observed a few times. The chain combines TRBV29-1 with TRBJ1-3; D possibly corresponds to TRBD1 (6 bases). Germline lookup yields CDR1 SQVTM and CDR2 ANQGSEA. The CDR3 loop spans 14 amino acids. Between the trimmed V and J ends, which lost 3 bases and 4 bases, there was a span of 13 bases. The CDR3 region is CSVDSAGEGNTIYF. In DNA form, the CDR3 reads TGCAGCGTTGATTCGGCAGGGGAAGGAAACACCATATATTTT.

This clonotype was seen repeatedly, ten times or more. The chain links TRBV20-1 to TRBJ2-7; tentatively, D is TRBD2 (6 bases). This CDR3 has 15 residues. The germline CDR1 and CDR2 sequences are DFQATT and SNEGSKA (reference sequence). With 5 bases removed from V and 1 base from J, the gap between germline ends came to 18 bases. CDR3 region: CSAVSGEAGSYEQYF. CDR3 sequence (DNA): TGCAGTGCTGTTAGTGGGGAGGCAGGGTCCTACGAGCAGTACTTC.

The chain has TRBV20-1 and TRBJ1-6; D gene uncertain. The V gene's germline CDR1 is DFQATT and CDR2 SNEGSKA (reference sequence). Trimming removed 3 bases from V and 7 bases from J, with 19 bases in between. This CDR3 contains 16 residues. Written as DNA, the CDR3 is TGCAGTGCTAGGGTCTTACAACAAAGTTTCAATTCACCCCTCCACTTT. Its translation is CSARVLQQSFNSPLHF.

Many counts were recorded for this clonotype. V and J are TRBV9 and TRBJ1-5, with D tentatively TRBD1 (6 bases). Germline-derived CDR1 and CDR2 are SGDLS and YYNGEE. V was cut by 2 bases and J by 6 bases, with 9 bases left in between. The CDR3 contains 13 residues. The CDR3 sequence is CASSVEGVQPQHF. CDR3 nucleotides: TGTGCCAGCAGCGTCGAGGGGGTTCAGCCCCAGCATTTT.

This clonotype was observed a handful of times. The genes are TRBV5-1 and TRBJ2-7; 7 bases fit TRBD1. From germline, CDR1 is SGHRS and CDR2 YFSETQ. The V gene end was trimmed by 0 bases and the J gene end by 1 base; junction bases not matched to a gene: 4. The CDR3 totals 15 residues. In nucleotides, the CDR3 is TGCGCCAGCAGCTTGGGTATGGGACAGTCCTACGAGCAGTACTTC. It codes for CASSLGMGQSYEQYF.

Here the CDR3 DNA reads TGTGCCAGCAGCCGCGGGACCCAACCGGTGAAACTGTTTTTT. Its translation: CASSRGTQPVKLFF. The chain links TRBV12-3 or TRBV12-4 to TRBJ1-4; D is possibly TRBD1 (5 bases). The CDR3 runs 14 residues. Between the trimmed V and J ends, which lost 6 bases and 11 bases, there was a span of 19 bases.

This clonotype was seen more than once but under ten times. The J gene is TRBJ2-1, the V gene TRBV27; D gene uncertain. The CDR3 is 12 residues long. V was cut by 2 bases and J by 5 bases, with 4 bases left in between. Germline V lookup: CDR1 MNHEY, CDR2 SMNVEV (reference sequence). Here the CDR3 DNA reads TGTGCCAGCAGTTTAGAAAACAATGAGCAGTTCTTC. Amino acid sequence: CASSLENNEQFF.

This clonotype was seen more than once but under ten times. The V call is TRBV2, the J call TRBJ1-6; D not resolved. In germline, CDR1 is SNHLY, CDR2 FYNNEI. The CDR3 spans 9 residues. V was cut by 8 bases and J by 11 bases, with 4 bases left in between. In DNA form, the CDR3 reads TGTGCCAGCCTTCCACCCCTCCACTTT. It codes for CASLPPLHF.

The CDR3 DNA is TGCAGCGTTGATCTCTCGGCGGAGCAGTTCTTC. It specifies CSVDLSAEQFF. This rearrangement joins TRBV29-1 to TRBJ2-1; D gene ambiguous. The CDR3 consists of 11 residues. Trimming left V 3 bases short and J 10 bases short, with 10 bases between. Germline V CDR1 and CDR2: SQVTM, ANQGSEA.